This paragraph reports one TCR beta chain. Original data processing: Estimation of nucleated cell counts relied on the amplification of reference gene primers. Only in-frame clones appear in the TCRdb table, and some are missing; sequencing was by immunoSEQ multiplex PCR. The V and J calls and clone size come from that table; D and trimming were worked out from the DNA. The table has about 120,000 clones, 82% seen once; the top ten hold 12%. The data stem from a study of blood T cell repertoires in COVID-19. Study background: The United States, Italy and Spain provided the acute and convalescent COVID-19 samples. T cells, B-cell-depleted T cells, or PBMCs provided the cDNA or gDNA that served as material.

J lost 2 bases, V lost 0 bases, and 3 bases had no gene match. Germline V gene lookup returns CDR1 MNHEY and CDR2 SVGEGT. This CDR3 contains 16 residues. The J gene is TRBJ2-1, the V gene TRBV6-2 or TRBV6-3; TRBD2 matches at 8 bases. Sequencing was done on a sample of peripheral blood. The source of this sequence is a human donor in a cohort sampled during active COVID-19. The CDR3 bases are TGTGCCAGCAGTTACTCTCCGGGAGGGACCTACAATGAGCAGTTCTTC. Translated: CASSYSPGGTYNEQFF.